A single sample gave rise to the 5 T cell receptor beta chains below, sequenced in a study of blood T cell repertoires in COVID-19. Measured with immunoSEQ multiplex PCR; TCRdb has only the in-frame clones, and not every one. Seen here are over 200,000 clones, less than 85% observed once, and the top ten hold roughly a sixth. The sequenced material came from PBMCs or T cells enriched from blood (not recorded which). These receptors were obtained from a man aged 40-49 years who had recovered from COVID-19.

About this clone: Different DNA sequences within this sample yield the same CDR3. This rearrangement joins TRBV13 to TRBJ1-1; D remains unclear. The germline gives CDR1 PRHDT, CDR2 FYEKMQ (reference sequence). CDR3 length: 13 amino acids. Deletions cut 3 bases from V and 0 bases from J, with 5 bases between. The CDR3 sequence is CASSFSVNTEAFF. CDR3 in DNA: TGTGCCAGCAGCTTTTCTGTGAACACTGAAGCTTTCTTT.

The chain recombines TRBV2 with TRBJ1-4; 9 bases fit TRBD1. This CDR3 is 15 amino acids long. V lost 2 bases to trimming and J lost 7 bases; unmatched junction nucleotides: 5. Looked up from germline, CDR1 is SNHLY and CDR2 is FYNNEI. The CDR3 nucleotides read TGTGCCAGCAGTGAACAAGGACAGGGGAGTGAAAAACTGTTTTTT. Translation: CASSEQGQGSEKLFF.

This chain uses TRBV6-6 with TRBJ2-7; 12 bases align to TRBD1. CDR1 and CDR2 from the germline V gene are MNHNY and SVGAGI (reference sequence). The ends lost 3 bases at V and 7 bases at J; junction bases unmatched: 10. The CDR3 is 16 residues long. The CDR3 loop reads CASSYLAGTGGREQYF. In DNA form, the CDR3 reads TGTGCCAGCAGTTATCTCGCCGGGACAGGGGGCCGTGAGCAGTACTTC.

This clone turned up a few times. In DNA form, the CDR3 reads TGTGCCAGTAGTTTATTACTCGGGGGGACCTATGGCTACACCTTC. Protein product: CASSLLLGGTYGYTF. V gene TRBV19 combines with J gene TRBJ1-2, with D perhaps matching TRBD1 (5 bases). Germline V lookup: CDR1 LNHDA, CDR2 SQIVND (reference sequence). This CDR3 has 15 residues. Deletions cut 5 bases from V and 4 bases from J, with 17 bases between.

The CDR3 DNA reads as TGTGCCAGCAGGGTTGGACTAGCGAGGTACAATGAGCAGTTCTTC. As protein: CASRVGLARYNEQFF. This chain links TRBV2 with TRBJ2-1; 9 bases match TRBD2. V gave up 6 bases and J gave up 4 bases; unmatched junction bases: 7. Germline V CDR1 and CDR2: SNHLY, FYNNEI. The CDR3 consists of 15 residues.